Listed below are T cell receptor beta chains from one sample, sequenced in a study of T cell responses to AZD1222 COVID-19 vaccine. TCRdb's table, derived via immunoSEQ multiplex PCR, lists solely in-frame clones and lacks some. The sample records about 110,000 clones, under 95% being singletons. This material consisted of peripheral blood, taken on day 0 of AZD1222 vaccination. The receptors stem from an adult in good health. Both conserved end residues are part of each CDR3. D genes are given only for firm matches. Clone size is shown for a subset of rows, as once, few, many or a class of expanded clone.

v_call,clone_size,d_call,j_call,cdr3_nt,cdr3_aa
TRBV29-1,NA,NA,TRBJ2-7,TGCAGCGTTGGGCCCACCTACGAGCAGTACTTC,CSVGPTYEQYF
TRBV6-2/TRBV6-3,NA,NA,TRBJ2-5,TGTGCCAGCAGTTACTCTACGGGACCCTCTGGGACCCAGTACTTC,CASSYSTGPSGTQYF
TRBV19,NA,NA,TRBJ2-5,TGTGCCAGTACCAGGGGGGGCGGGGTAGGACAAGAGACCCAGTACTTC,CASTRGGGVGQETQYF
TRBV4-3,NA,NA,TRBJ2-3,TGCGCCAGCAGCCAAGAACCCCCACCCGGGGCAGATACGCAGTATTTT,CASSQEPPPGADTQYF
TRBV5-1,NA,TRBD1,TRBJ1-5,TGCGCCAGCAGCTTCCGGGACAGAGAAACCCATAGCAATCAGCCCCAGCATTTT,CASSFRDRETHSNQPQHF
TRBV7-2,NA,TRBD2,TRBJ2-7,TGTGCCAGCAGCTTTCTGGGGGGGTCCAACTACGAGCAGTACTTC,CASSFLGGSNYEQYF
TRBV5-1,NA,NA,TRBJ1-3,TGCGCCAGCAGCTTAGCGGGAGTGGACTCTGGAAACACCATATATTTT,CASSLAGVDSGNTIYF
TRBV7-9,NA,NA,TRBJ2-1,TGTGCCAGCAGCCCCCGGACTAATCGGTACAATGAGCAGTTCTTC,CASSPRTNRYNEQFF
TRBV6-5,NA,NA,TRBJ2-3,TGTGCCAGCAGTCCAGGTGGGAGCGTTACAGATACGCAGTATTTT,CASSPGGSVTDTQYF
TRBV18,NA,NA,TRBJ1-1,TGTGCCAGCTCACCTGTAGGGGCGCCGAACACTGAAGCTTTCTTT,CASSPVGAPNTEAFF
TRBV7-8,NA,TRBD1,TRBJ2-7,TGTGCCAGCAGTTCGACAGGGTGGGAGCAGTACTTC,CASSSTGWEQYF
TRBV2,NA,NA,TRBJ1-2,TGTGCCAGCCACGGGGGCGGGTCGTCTAACTATGGCTACACCTTC,CASHGGGSSNYGYTF
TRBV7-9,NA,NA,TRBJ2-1,TGTGCCAGCAGCTTGGGGGCCTATCGTCTCAATGAGCAGTTCTTC,CASSLGAYRLNEQFF
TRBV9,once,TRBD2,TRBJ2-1,TGTGCCAGCAGCGTAGGTAGACTAGCGGGGGGGATTGGACAGTTCTTC,CASSVGRLAGGIGQFF
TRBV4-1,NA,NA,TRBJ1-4,TGCGCCAGCAGCCGTAACAGCAACCCAACTAATGAAAAACTGTTTTTT,CASSRNSNPTNEKLFF
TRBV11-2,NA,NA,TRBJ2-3,TGTGCCAGCAGCTTAGCAGGCACAGATACGCAGTATTTT,CASSLAGTDTQYF
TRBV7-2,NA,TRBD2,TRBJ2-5,TGTGCCAGCCACGCCGGGCTAGCGGGGGGGCGGGAGACCCAGTACTTC,CASHAGLAGGRETQYF
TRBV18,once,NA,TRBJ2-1,TGTGCCAGCTCAAAATGGGACGTGAATGAGCAGTTCTTC,CASSKWDVNEQFF
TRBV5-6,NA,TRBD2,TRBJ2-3,TGTGCCAGCAGAGACCGGGACTACACAGATACGCAGTATTTT,CASRDRDYTDTQYF
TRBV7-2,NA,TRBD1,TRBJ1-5,TGTGCCAGCAGCTTTAGACAGGGTAGCAATCAGCCCCAGCATTTT,CASSFRQGSNQPQHF
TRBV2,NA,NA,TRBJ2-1,TGTGCCAGCAGTGAAGGGGCCGGGACTGGGCAGTTCTTC,CASSEGAGTGQFF
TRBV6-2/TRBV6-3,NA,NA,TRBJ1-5,TGTGCCAGCAGTCCAGTTTATAGCAATCAGCCCCAGCATTTT,CASSPVYSNQPQHF
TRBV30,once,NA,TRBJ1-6,TGTGCCTGGAGGAGGGACGAGGATAATTCACCCCTCCACTTT,CAWRRDEDNSPLHF
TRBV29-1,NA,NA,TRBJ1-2,TGCAGCGTTGAAGAAGAGGAACGGATTTATGGCTACACCTTC,CSVEEEERIYGYTF
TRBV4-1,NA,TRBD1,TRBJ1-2,TGCGCCAGCAGCCATACACAGGGGGTGGACTATGGCTACACCTTC,CASSHTQGVDYGYTF
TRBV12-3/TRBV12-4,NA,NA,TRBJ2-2,TGTGCCAGCAGGGACTCCGGGGAGCTGTTTTTT,CASRDSGELFF
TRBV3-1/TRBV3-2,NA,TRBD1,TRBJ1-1,TGTGCCAGCAGCCCGACAGGGGGCGGGTCTTTCTTT,CASSPTGGGSFF
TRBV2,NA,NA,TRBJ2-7,TGTGCCAGCAGTGTGCAGGGGATTGGGCAGTACTTC,CASSVQGIGQYF